Listed below are T cell receptor beta chains from one sample, sequenced in a study of blood T cell repertoires in COVID-19. Libraries were prepared by immunoSEQ multiplex PCR; TCRdb keeps only in-frame clonotypes and omits some of them. Seen here are approximately 230,000 clones, about 91% observed once, and the top ten hold roughly 6%. The sequenced sample was peripheral blood. Receptors originate from a woman younger than 45 with COVID-19, enrolled during active disease. The CDR3 runs from the conserved cysteine through the conserved F or W. The order of the fields is J gene, V gene, D gene, clone size, CDR3 DNA, CDR3 protein. A D gene is named only where the DNA matches it firmly. Only part of the rows carry a size: once, few, many, or a class if the clone is expanded.

TRBJ2-2	TRBV27	NA	NA	TGTGCCAGCAGTTTTTGGGCCACCGGGGAGCTGTTTTTT	CASSFWATGELFF
TRBJ2-3	TRBV13	NA	NA	TGTGCCAGCAGCTTATTGGTGGGGGGGCCGCTTGGCACAGATACGCAGTATTTT	CASSLLVGGPLGTDTQYF
TRBJ1-2	TRBV27	NA	once	TGTGCCAGCAGCCCTTCCACAGGAGTTGGGTATTACACCTTC	CASSPSTGVGYYTF
TRBJ1-1	TRBV10-3	TRBD1	NA	TGTGCCATCAGTCGACAGGGCACTGAAGCTTTCTTT	CAISRQGTEAFF
TRBJ2-1	TRBV28	TRBD2	NA	TGTGCCAGCAGACGCCTACTAGCGGGGGGTCCTTACAATGAGCAGTTCTTC	CASRRLLAGGPYNEQFF
TRBJ1-2	TRBV2	TRBD1	NA	TGTGCCAGCAGTCCGGAGACAGGGTTCGGGTATGGCTACACCTTC	CASSPETGFGYGYTF
TRBJ2-7	TRBV28	TRBD2	NA	TGTGCCAGCAGTTTCGCGGGGGTCCACGAGCAGTACTTC	CASSFAGVHEQYF
TRBJ2-3	TRBV4-2	NA	once	TGTGCCAGCAGCCAACAGGACAGAAGAAGCACAGATACGCAGTATTTT	CASSQQDRRSTDTQYF
TRBJ2-5	TRBV7-2	NA	NA	TGTGCCAGCAGCTTATCATTTTTTGAGGCGACCCAGTACTTC	CASSLSFFEATQYF
TRBJ1-6	TRBV19	NA	NA	TGTGCCAGTAGTATAGTAAGTGACAGAGAACCCCTCCACTTT	CASSIVSDREPLHF
TRBJ2-1	TRBV6-6	TRBD2	NA	TGTGCCAGCAGCGATCCGACTAGCGGGGGACAATTTGAGCAGTTCTTC	CASSDPTSGGQFEQFF
TRBJ2-3	TRBV7-8	NA	NA	TGTGCCAGCAGCCCGACCGGACTCGCTGGGGATACGCAGTATTTT	CASSPTGLAGDTQYF
TRBJ2-3	TRBV2	TRBD2	NA	TGTGCCAGCAGTGAGGAACTAGCGGGAGAACAGCGCACAGATACGCAGTATTTT	CASSEELAGEQRTDTQYF
TRBJ2-5	TRBV29-1	TRBD2	NA	TGCAGCGTTGCTCAGCGGGGGGCCCTCCAAGAGACCCAGTACTTC	CSVAQRGALQETQYF
TRBJ2-7	TRBV6-6	TRBD2	NA	TGTGCCAGCAGTCGACTAGCGGGGGCCTCATCCTACGAGCAGTACTTC	CASSRLAGASSYEQYF
TRBJ2-2	TRBV5-6	TRBD1	NA	TGTGCCAGCAGCTTGAGGCCAGGGGGCTTTGGGGAGCTGTTTTTT	CASSLRPGGFGELFF
TRBJ2-1	TRBV4-3	TRBD2	few	TGCGCCAGCAGCCTTGGGCCCAGCGGGAGCACCAATGAGCAGTTCTTC	CASSLGPSGSTNEQFF
TRBJ1-5	TRBV19	TRBD1	NA	TGTGCCAGTAGTGGTACAGGGGGCGAGTCTCAGCCCCAGCATTTT	CASSGTGGESQPQHF
TRBJ2-1	TRBV10-2	TRBD2	once	TGCGCCAGCATGGTGGGACTAGCGGGTTACAATGAGCAGTTCTTC	CASMVGLAGYNEQFF
TRBJ2-5	TRBV2	NA	NA	TGTGCCAGCAGTGAAGCGACTAGGGTAGCGCGAGAGACCCAGTACTTC	CASSEATRVARETQYF
TRBJ1-6	TRBV7-2	TRBD1	NA	TGTGCCAGCAGCTTGCGACAGGGGAGGAATAATTCACCCCTCCACTTT	CASSLRQGRNNSPLHF
TRBJ2-1	TRBV19	TRBD1	NA	TGTGCCAGTAGTGAGTTCCGGGACAGGTACAATGAGCAGTTCTTC	CASSEFRDRYNEQFF
TRBJ2-7	TRBV18	TRBD1	NA	TGTGCCAGCTCACCCCAGACAGGGGGCTTCTACTCCTACGAGCAGTACTTC	CASSPQTGGFYSYEQYF